This entry features one T cell receptor (beta chain) sequence. The sample comes from a study of blood T cell repertoires in COVID-19. Study-wide context: PBMCs, B-cell-depleted T cells, or T cells provided the cDNA or gDNA that made up the material.

Germline V lookup: CDR1 MNHEY, CDR2 SVGAGI. CDR3 length: 15 amino acids. V trimming: 4 bases; J trimming: 1 base; junction bases outside the gene matches: 5. Sequencing was performed with immunoSEQ multiplex PCR; in TCRdb, only in-frame clones are kept and a portion is missing. The data show 150,000 to 200,000 clones, approximately 87% seen once. This TCR was sampled from a man aged 18 to 35 with active or convalescent COVID-19. This sequence joins TRBV6-5 and TRBJ1-1; 8 nucleotides align to TRBD1. Source material: peripheral blood. The CDR3: CASSFGDRKNTEAFF. The CDR3, as DNA: TGTGCCAGCAGTTTTGGGGACAGGAAGAACACTGAAGCTTTCTTT.